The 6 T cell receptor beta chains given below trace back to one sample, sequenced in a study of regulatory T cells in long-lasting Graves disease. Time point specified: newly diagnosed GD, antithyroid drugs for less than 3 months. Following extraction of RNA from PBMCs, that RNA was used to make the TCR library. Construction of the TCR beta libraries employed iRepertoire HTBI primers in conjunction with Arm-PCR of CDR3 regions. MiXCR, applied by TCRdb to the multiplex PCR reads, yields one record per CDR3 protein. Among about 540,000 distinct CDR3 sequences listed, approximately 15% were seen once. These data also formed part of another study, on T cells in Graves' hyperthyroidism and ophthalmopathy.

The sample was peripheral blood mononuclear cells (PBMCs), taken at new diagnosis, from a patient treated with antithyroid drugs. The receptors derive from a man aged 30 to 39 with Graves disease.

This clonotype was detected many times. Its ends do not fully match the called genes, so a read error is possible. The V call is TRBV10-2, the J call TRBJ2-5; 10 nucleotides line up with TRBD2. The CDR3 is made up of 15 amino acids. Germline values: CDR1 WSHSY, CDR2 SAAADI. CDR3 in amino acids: CASSRLAGVGETQYF. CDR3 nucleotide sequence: TGTGCCAGCAGCCGCCTAGCGGGAGTAGGAGAGACCCAGTACTTC.

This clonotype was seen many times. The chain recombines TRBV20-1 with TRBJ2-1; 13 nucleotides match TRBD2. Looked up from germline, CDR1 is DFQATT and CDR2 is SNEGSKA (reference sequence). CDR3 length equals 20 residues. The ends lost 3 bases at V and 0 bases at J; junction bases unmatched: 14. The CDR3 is CSARTPGLAGPHFSYNEQFF. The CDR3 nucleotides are TGCAGTGCTAGGACACCGGGACTAGCGGGACCTCACTTCTCCTACAATGAGCAGTTCTTC.

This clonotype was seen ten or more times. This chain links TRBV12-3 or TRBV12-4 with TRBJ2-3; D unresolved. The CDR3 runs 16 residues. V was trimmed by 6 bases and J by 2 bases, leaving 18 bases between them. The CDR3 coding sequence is TGTGCCAGCAGGCCTCCGACGGGCACGTTCACAGATACGCAGTATTTT. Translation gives CASRPPTGTFTDTQYF.

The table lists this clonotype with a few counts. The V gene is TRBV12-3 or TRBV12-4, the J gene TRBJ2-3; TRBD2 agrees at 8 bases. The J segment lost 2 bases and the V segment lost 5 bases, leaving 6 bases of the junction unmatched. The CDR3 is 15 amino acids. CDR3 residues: CASSPDSGATDTQYF. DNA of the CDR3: TGTGCCAGCAGTCCAGATAGCGGGGCCACAGATACGCAGTATTTT.

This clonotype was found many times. For the CDR3, the DNA is TGTGCCAGTAGTATTCGGAGTGGCTACACCTTC. Translation: CASSIRSGYTF. The chain employs TRBV19 and TRBJ1-2; D uncertain. Trimming took off 3 bases at V and 7 bases at J, with 6 bases between the two ends. The CDR3 length is 11 residues. Germline V CDR1 and CDR2: LNHDA, SQIVND (reference sequence).

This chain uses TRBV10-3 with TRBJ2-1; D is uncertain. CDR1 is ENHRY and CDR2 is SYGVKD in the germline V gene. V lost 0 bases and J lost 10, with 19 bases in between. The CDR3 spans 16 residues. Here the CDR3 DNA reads TGTGCCATCAGTGAGTCTGGGGTCACCCCGTACCGAGAGCAGTTCTTC. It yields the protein CAISESGVTPYREQFF.